This TCR beta chain was recovered during a study of liver allograft versus peripheral blood T cells. Overall study context: Intrahepatic T cell receptor repertoires from transplanted livers were compared against repertoires in recipients' peripheral blood.

As for this clonotype: Its cognate antigen is unknown. A clone one base away is much larger, so this may be a read error.

In TCRdb, the reads were re-called with MiXCR into one record per CDR3 protein. The sample yields around 5,200 distinct CDR3 sequences, 15% to 20% seen once. Trimming cost V 10 bases and J 5 bases, with 18 bases left between them. CDR1 is SEHNR, CDR2 FQNEAQ, per germline (reference sequence). This CDR3 has 14 residues. Findings of the study overall: In liver allografts, T cell receptor repertoires reportedly differed from the repertoires found in peripheral blood.

This TCR was recovered from a human patient who had a liver transplant. Some of these T cells may belong to the graft donor. The rearrangement uses TRBV7-9 and TRBJ2-1; a weak D match, TRBD2 (6 bases). The CDR3 spells CANTEGGTNNEQFF. The CDR3 DNA reads as TGTGCCAACACCGAGGGAGGAACAAACAATGAGCAGTTCTTC.